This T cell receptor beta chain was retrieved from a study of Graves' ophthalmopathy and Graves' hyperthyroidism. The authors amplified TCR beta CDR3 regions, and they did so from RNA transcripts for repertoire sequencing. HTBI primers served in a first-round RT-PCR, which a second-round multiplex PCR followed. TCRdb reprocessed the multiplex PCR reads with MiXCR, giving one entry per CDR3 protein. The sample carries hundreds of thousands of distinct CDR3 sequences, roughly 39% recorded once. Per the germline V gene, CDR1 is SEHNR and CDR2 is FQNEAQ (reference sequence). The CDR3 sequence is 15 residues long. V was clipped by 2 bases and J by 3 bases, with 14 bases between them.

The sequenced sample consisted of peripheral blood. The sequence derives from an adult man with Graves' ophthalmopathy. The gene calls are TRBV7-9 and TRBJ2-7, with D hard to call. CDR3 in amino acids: CASSLRSTEGYEQYF. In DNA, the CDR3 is TGTGCCAGCAGCTTAAGATCGACGGAAGGCTACGAGCAGTACTTC.